This TCR beta chain was recovered during a study of T cell responses to AZD1222 COVID-19 vaccine. Turning to the study itself: Some second doses came at about 4 weeks and others at about 12 weeks; these were pooled. General study results and limits: Two AZD1222 doses significantly raised spike-specific TCR breadth and depth over controls. Unmutated variant regions are reportedly targeted by nearly half of spike-specific TCRs. Clonal diversity was possibly underestimated, and the donors were mostly white British, with more females.

J was trimmed by 4 bases and V by 2 bases; bases with no gene match: 5. Germline V gene data show CDR1 as MNHNY and CDR2 as SVGAGI (reference sequence). This CDR3 is built from 16 residues. Regarding this clone: What it binds is not known.

Sequencing was performed with immunoSEQ multiplex PCR; in TCRdb, only in-frame clones are kept and a portion is missing. This table holds about 50,000 clones, about 80% found once. The receptor comes from an adult in good health. The V and J genes are TRBV6-6 and TRBJ2-2; 9 bases line up with TRBD1. The sequencing here drew on peripheral blood, taken on day 0 of AZD1222 vaccination. The CDR3 bases are TGTGCCAGCAGTTACGGCACAGGGGGCGGCACCGGGGAGCTGTTTTTT. It specifies CASSYGTGGGTGELFF.